This T cell receptor beta chain was found in a study of blood T cell repertoires in COVID-19. The method was immunoSEQ multiplex PCR; TCRdb's version includes in-frame clones alone and lacks a portion of them. This table has about 180,000 clones, over 75% appearing once. The CDR3 sequence is 15 residues long. Germline V gives CDR1 MNHEY, CDR2 SVGAGI. The V gene end was trimmed by 6 bases and the J gene end by 4 bases; junction bases not matched to a gene: 10. Sequenced: peripheral blood. The chain uses TRBV6-5 and TRBJ2-7; the match to TRBD2 covers 9 bases. The receptor's source is an older person with COVID-19, enrolled during active disease. CDR3 residues: CASRRTSENRYEQYF. The CDR3 nucleotides read TGTGCCAGCAGAAGGACTAGCGAAAATAGGTACGAGCAGTACTTC.